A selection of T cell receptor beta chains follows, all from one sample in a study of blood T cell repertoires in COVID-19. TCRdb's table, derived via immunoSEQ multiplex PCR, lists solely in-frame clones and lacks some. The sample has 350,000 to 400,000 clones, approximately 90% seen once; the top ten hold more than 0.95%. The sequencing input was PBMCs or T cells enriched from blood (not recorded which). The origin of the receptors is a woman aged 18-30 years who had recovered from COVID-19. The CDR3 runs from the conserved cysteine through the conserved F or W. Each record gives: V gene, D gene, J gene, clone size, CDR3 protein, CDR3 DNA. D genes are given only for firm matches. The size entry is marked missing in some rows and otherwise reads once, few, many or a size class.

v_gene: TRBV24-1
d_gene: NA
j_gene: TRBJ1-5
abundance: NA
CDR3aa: CATSVGGAEPQHF
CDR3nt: TGTGCCACCAGTGTTGGGGGGGCGGAGCCCCAGCATTTT

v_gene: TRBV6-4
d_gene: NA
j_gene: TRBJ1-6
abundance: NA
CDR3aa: CASSVTGKDLHF
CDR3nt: TGTGCCAGCAGTGTCACAGGGAAGGACCTCCACTTT

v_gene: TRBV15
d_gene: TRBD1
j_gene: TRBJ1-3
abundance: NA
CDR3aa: CATRPDRAGNTIYF
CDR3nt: TGTGCCACCAGACCGGACAGGGCCGGAAACACCATATATTTT

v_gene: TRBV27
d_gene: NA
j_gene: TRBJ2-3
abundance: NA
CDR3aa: CASTHRDSGTDTQYF
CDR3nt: TGTGCCAGCACCCACCGGGACTCAGGCACAGATACGCAGTATTTT

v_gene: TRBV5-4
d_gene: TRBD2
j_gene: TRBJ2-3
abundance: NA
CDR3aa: CASSRGLAGSTDTQYF
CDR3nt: TGTGCCAGCAGCCGGGGACTAGCGGGGAGCACAGATACGCAGTATTTT

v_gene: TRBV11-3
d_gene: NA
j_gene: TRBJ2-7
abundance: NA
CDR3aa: CASSLDSSPHEQYF
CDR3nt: TGTGCCAGCAGCTTAGACTCGAGCCCCCACGAGCAGTACTTC

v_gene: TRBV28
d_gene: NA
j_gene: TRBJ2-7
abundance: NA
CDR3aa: CASTTTGWSYEQYF
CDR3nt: TGTGCCAGCACCACGACAGGTTGGTCCTACGAGCAGTACTTC

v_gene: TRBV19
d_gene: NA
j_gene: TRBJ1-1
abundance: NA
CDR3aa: CASRGGKGGAFF
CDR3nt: TGTGCCAGTAGGGGCGGAAAAGGAGGCGCTTTCTTT

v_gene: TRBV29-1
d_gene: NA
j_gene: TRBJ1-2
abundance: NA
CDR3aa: CSVDNTYGYTF
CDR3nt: TGCAGCGTTGATAACACCTATGGCTACACCTTC

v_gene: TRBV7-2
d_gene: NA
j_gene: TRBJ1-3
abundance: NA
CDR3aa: CASRIGSRSGNTIYF
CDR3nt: TGTGCCAGCCGAATCGGGAGTCGCTCTGGAAACACCATATATTTT

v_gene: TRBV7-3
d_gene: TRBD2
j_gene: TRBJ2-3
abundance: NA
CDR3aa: CASSRVPSGGAGTDTQYF
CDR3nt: TGTGCCAGCAGCCGAGTACCTAGCGGGGGGGCCGGCACAGATACGCAGTATTTT

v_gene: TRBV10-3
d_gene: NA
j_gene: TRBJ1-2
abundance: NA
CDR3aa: CAISAGPRYGYTF
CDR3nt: TGTGCCATCAGCGCAGGGCCCCGCTATGGCTACACCTTC

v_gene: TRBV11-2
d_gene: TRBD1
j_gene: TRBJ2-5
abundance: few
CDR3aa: CASSLGQGQETQYF
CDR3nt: TGTGCCAGCAGCTTAGGACAGGGACAAGAGACCCAGTACTTC

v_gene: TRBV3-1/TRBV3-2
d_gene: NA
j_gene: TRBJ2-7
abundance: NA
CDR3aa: CASSQEARISYEQYF
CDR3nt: TGTGCCAGCAGCCAAGAGGCCAGAATCTCCTACGAGCAGTACTTC

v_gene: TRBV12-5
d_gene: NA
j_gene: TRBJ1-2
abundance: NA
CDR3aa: CASGEGTGNPDYGYTF
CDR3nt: TGTGCTAGTGGGGAAGGTACAGGGAACCCTGACTATGGCTACACCTTC

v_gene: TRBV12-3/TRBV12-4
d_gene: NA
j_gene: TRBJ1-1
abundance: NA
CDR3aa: CASSEGLFEAFF
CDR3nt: TGTGCCAGCAGTGAGGGACTGTTTGAAGCTTTCTTT

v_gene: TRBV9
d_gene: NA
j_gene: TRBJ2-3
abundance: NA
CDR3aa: CASSVPGSGGELDTQYF
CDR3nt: TGTGCCAGCAGCGTACCTGGGTCGGGGGGCGAATTAGATACGCAGTATTTT

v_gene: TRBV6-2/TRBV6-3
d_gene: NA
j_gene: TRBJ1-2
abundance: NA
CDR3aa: CASSNGDPNYGYTF
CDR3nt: TGTGCCAGCAGTAACGGGGATCCTAACTATGGCTACACCTTC

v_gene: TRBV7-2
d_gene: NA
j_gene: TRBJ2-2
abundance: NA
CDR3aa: CASSLWGDLNGELFF
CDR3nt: TGTGCCAGCAGCTTATGGGGAGACCTTAACGGGGAGCTGTTTTTT